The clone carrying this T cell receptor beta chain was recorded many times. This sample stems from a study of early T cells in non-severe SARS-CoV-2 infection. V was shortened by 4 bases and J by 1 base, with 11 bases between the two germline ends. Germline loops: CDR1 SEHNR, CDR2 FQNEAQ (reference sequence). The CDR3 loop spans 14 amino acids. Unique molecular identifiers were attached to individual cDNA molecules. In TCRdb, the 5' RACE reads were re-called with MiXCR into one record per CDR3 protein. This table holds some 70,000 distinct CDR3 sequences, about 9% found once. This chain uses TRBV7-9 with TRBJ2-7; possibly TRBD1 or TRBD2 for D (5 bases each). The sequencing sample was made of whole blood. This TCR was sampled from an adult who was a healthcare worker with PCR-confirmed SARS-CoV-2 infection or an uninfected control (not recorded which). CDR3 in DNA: TGTGCCAGCAGCTCCCCGGGGCATTCCTACGAGCAGTACTTC. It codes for CASSSPGHSYEQYF.